The 3 T cell receptor beta chains below all came from one sample that was sequenced in a study of blood T cells in healthy people across ages (dated by TCRdb to between 2015 and 2016). Libraries came from 5' RACE. The sequencer listed for this sample is Illumina HiSeq 2500. The second PCR ran for roughly 6 to 11 cycles and used a J-beta primer mix along with a sample-barcoded 5' primer. TCRdb passed the public sequencing reads through fastp at Q25 and MiXCR, retaining productive beta sequences. Each CDR3 protein appears once, grouped with its most common genes and DNA. The sample table records more than 650,000 distinct CDR3 sequences; under 30% of these occur just once. Clones ranked in the top ten supply under 3% of the sample. A further study also used this sample, focusing on T cells of mothers and their children.

The sample taken for sequencing was blood. All receptors come from a boy under 18 in good health.

A remark on this clonotype: A read error is likely, as this CDR3 ends without the conserved phenylalanine or tryptophan. The V gene is TRBV5-1, the J gene TRBJ1-2; 7 nucleotides match TRBD1. This CDR3 has 15 residues. Trimming at V came to 3 bases and at J to 0 bases, leaving 5 bases not matched to a gene. From germline, CDR1 is SGHRS and CDR2 YFSETQ. CDR3 loop: CASSYTGATNYGYTS. CDR3 sequence (DNA): TGCGCCAGCAGCTACACAGGGGCCACTAACTATGGCTACACCTCC.

Concerning this clonotype: Sequence at one end of the junction differs from germline and may be a read error. V usage is TRBV18 and J usage is TRBJ1-3; D possibly corresponds to TRBD1 (5 bases). The CDR3 runs to 11 residues. CDR1 and CDR2 from the germline V gene are KGHSH and LQKENI. The CDR3 coding sequence is TGTGCCAGCTCACCAGAGGGGCCGCCAATCTTT. It specifies CASSPEGPPIF. Using reference TRBV18 and TRBJ1-3 for the parts outside the CDR3, the full variable domain is NAGVMQNPRHLVRRRGQEARLRCSPMKGHSHVYWYRQLPEEGLKFMVYLQKENIIDESGMPKERFSAEFPKEGPSILRIQQVVRGDSAAYFCASSPEGPPIFGEGSWLTVV.

This clonotype was counted between two and nine times. The genes are TRBV2 and TRBJ1-2; maybe TRBD1 (6 bases). With 2 bases removed from V and 2 bases from J, the gap between germline ends came to 21 bases. The CDR3 is made up of 18 amino acids. Germline V gives CDR1 SNHLY, CDR2 FYNNEI. The CDR3 loop reads CASSETTGISGKNYGYTF. The CDR3 coding sequence is TGTGCCAGCAGTGAAACAACAGGGATCTCGGGGAAGAACTATGGCTACACCTTC.